This entry lists 23 T cell receptor beta chains sequenced from one sample in a study of molecular identifiers for immune sequencing clone quantification. TCRdb re-called the PCR reads through MiXCR, storing one row per CDR3 protein. Among about 640,000 distinct CDR3 sequences, nearly 20% were seen once, and the ten largest hold 0.75% to 0.95%. Material for sequencing was naive CD8+ T cells from blood, with Jurkat cell RNA spiked in. The subset: FACS-sorted CD8+CD4-CCR7+CD45RA+ naive T cells. The receptor source for this set is a human donor in good health. Some libraries in this study had Jurkat cell RNA spiked in.

In regard to this clonotype: This sequence may be a read error, since a much larger clone differs from it by one base. J is TRBJ2-1 and V is TRBV29-1; no definite D call. CDR3 length: 14 residues. The germline V gene encodes CDR1 SQVTM and CDR2 ANQGSEA. In DNA, the CDR3 is TGCAGCGTCCTCGACGACCTTACCTACGATGAGCAGTTCTTC. As protein: CSVLDDLTYDEQFF.

This clonotype was counted between two and nine times. The V call is TRBV21-1, the J call TRBJ1-3. TRBV21-1 is a listed pseudogene. The CDR3 length is 18 residues. The CDR3 protein is CASSKSPPGPYSGNTIYF. CDR3 sequence (DNA): TGTGCCAGCAGCAAGAGCCCGCCAGGACCTTATTCTGGAAACACCATATATTTT.

Many counts were recorded for this clonotype. V is TRBV5-1 and J is TRBJ2-7, with D possibly called TRBD1 or TRBD2 (5 bases each). Trimming removed 1 base at V and 4 bases at J, with 18 bases between. CDR1 is SGHRS, CDR2 YFSETQ, per germline. CDR3 length: 16 residues. The chain's CDR3 is CASSLKDFGGFYEQYF. CDR3 DNA: TGCGCCAGCAGCTTGAAGGACTTTGGGGGTTTTTACGAGCAGTACTTC.

This clonotype was detected many times. The chain carries TRBV29-1 and TRBJ1-1; D unresolved. CDR1 and CDR2 (germline): SQVTM, ANQGSEA. The CDR3 loop spans 13 amino acids. Trimming took off 7 bases at V and 0 bases at J, with 12 bases between the two ends. The CDR3 reads CSAETEMNTEAFF. The CDR3 nucleotides read TGCAGCGCCGAAACGGAGATGAACACTGAAGCTTTCTTT.

In this sample, this clonotype turned up many times. V usage is TRBV29-1 and J usage is TRBJ2-3, with D possibly TRBD1 on 5 matching bases. Germline values: CDR1 SQVTM, CDR2 ANQGSEA. Trimming took off 7 bases at V and 7 bases at J, with 15 bases between the two ends. This CDR3 spans 12 amino acids. The CDR3 region has the DNA TGCAGCGCAGACAGTGGTGCGAATACGCAGTATTTT. This codes for CSADSGANTQYF.

The sample holds a few counts of this clonotype. V gene TRBV30 combines with J gene TRBJ2-3, with TRBD2 matching over 13 bases. Per the germline V gene, CDR1 is GTSNPN and CDR2 is SVGIG (reference sequence). The CDR3 covers 19 residues. V lost 2 bases to trimming and J lost 0 bases; unmatched junction nucleotides: 11. For the CDR3, the DNA is TGTGCCTGGAGTCCCCGGTGGACTAGCGGGGGTTCTAGCACAGATACGCAGTATTTT. This encodes CAWSPRWTSGGSSTDTQYF.

This clonotype was counted at least ten times. This sequence joins TRBV12-3 or TRBV12-4 and TRBJ2-5; no clear D. The CDR3 has 12 amino acids. V lost 5 bases and J 5 bases, leaving 9 bases between the germline ends. The DNA of the CDR3 is TGTGCCAGCAGTCCCCGCCAGGAGACCCAGTACTTC. This gives the protein CASSPRQETQYF.

This chain uses TRBV5-1 with TRBJ2-7; 9 bases line up with TRBD2. V was pared by 5 bases and J by 3 bases, with 9 bases of the junction left unmatched. Looked up from germline, CDR1 is SGHRS and CDR2 is YFSETQ. The CDR3 length is 15 residues. The CDR3 protein is CASRLLAGALYEQYF. CDR3 DNA: TGCGCCAGCAGGCTCTTAGCGGGAGCCCTCTACGAGCAGTACTTC.

Ten or more counts support this clonotype. This rearrangement joins TRBV11-2 to TRBJ2-1; maybe TRBD1 (5 bases). With 5 bases removed from V and 5 bases from J, the gap between germline ends came to 10 bases. The CDR3 contains 13 residues. Per the germline V gene, CDR1 is SGHAT and CDR2 is FQNNGV. The CDR3 loop reads CASSPGINNEQFF. The CDR3 region has the DNA TGTGCCAGCAGCCCAGGGATCAACAATGAGCAGTTCTTC.

This clonotype has ten or more counts. V is TRBV18 and J is TRBJ2-7; TRBD1 is a possible D gene (5 bases). The germline CDR1 and CDR2 sequences are KGHSH and LQKENI. V gave up 0 bases and J gave up 0 bases, with 12 bases separating them. The CDR3 covers 16 residues. In DNA, the CDR3 is TGTGCCAGCTCACCACCGGGGCAGGCCGGCTCCTACGAGCAGTACTTC. It codes for CASSPPGQAGSYEQYF.

This clonotype came up many times. V is TRBV10-2 and J is TRBJ2-7; 10 bases map to TRBD1. The CDR3 spans 15 residues. J lost 3 bases, V lost 6 bases, and 8 bases had no gene match. Looked up from germline, CDR1 is WSHSY and CDR2 is SAAADI. The CDR3 DNA reads TGCGCCAGCAGGGAGGGGACAGGGGTACTCTACGAGCAGTACTTC. Residues: CASREGTGVLYEQYF.

In this sample, this clonotype turned up many times. The CDR3 is CASTQDPGECSNQPQHF. The CDR3 bases are TGTGCCAGCACTCAAGACCCAGGGGAATGTAGCAATCAGCCCCAGCATTTT. V usage is TRBV21-1 and J usage is TRBJ1-5; the table assigns TRBD1, which was not confirmed against the DNA. TRBV21-1 is annotated as a pseudogene. This CDR3 is 17 amino acids long.

Only a few counts were recorded for this clonotype. The chain recombines TRBV12-3 or TRBV12-4 with TRBJ1-5, with 8 nucleotides matching TRBD1. J lost 7 bases, V lost 4 bases, and 6 bases had no gene match. The length of the CDR3 is 14 residues. The CDR3 bases are TGTGCCAGCAGTTCGACAGGGGACAGGCAGCCCCAGCATTTT. Translating it yields CASSSTGDRQPQHF.

This clonotype was counted at least ten times. V is TRBV7-9 and J is TRBJ1-1; TRBD1 might be the D (6 bases). With 6 bases removed from V and 3 bases from J, the gap between germline ends came to 14 bases. CDR1 is SEHNR and CDR2 is FQNEAQ in the germline V gene (reference sequence). CDR3 length: 14 residues. The CDR3 sequence: CASRQQGSDTEAFF. The CDR3 DNA sequence: TGTGCCAGCAGACAACAGGGATCCGACACTGAAGCTTTCTTT.

Turning to this clonotype: A much larger clone lies a single base off, so this may be a read error. The genes are TRBV24-1 and TRBJ2-1; D remains ambiguous. Germline V gene sequence: CDR1 KGHDR, CDR2 SFDVKD. CDR3 size: 12 residues. Trimming removed 3 bases from V and 8 bases from J, with 7 bases in between. Here the CDR3 reads CATSDQYDEQFF. CDR3 DNA sequence: TGTGCCACCAGTGATCAGTACGATGAGCAGTTCTTC.

This clonotype appeared once. A clone one base away is much larger, so this may be a read error. The rearrangement uses TRBV20-1 and TRBJ2-7; 10 positions match TRBD2. Per the germline V gene, CDR1 is DFQATT and CDR2 is SNEGSKA (reference sequence). The CDR3 covers 15 residues. The CDR3 nucleotides read TGCAGTGCTAGGGTTCTAGCGGGAGCTTCCTGCGAGCAGTACTTC. It encodes CSARVLAGASCEQYF.

This clonotype showed up many times. The chain links TRBV6-5 to TRBJ2-1, with TRBD1 identical over 9 bases. Per the germline V gene, CDR1 is MNHEY and CDR2 is SVGAGI. The CDR3 spans 16 residues. V shed 2 bases, J shed 2 bases, and the junction held 4 bases outside the gene matches. CDR3 residues: CASSYRDRAPYNEQFF. The CDR3, as DNA: TGTGCCAGCAGTTACAGGGACAGGGCACCCTACAATGAGCAGTTCTTC.

This clonotype has a count of ten or more. The V and J genes are TRBV15 and TRBJ2-6; no clear D gene. CDR3 length: 15 residues. Per the germline V gene, CDR1 is LNHNV and CDR2 is YYDKDF (reference sequence). V lost 5 bases and J lost 2, with 10 bases in between. CDR3 in amino acids: CATSGLLTGANVLTF. The CDR3 coding sequence is TGTGCCACCAGCGGATTATTGACTGGGGCCAACGTCCTGACTTTC. The whole variable domain, filled in from reference TRBV15 and TRBJ2-6, reads DAMVIQNPRYQVTQFGKPVTLSCSQTLNHNVMYWYQQKSSQAPKLLFHYYDKDFNNEADTPDNFQSRRPNTSFCFLDIRSPGLGDTAMYLCATSGLLTGANVLTFGAGSRLTVL.

The gene calls are TRBV7-9 and TRBJ1-1, with D perhaps TRBD1 (5 bases). The V end lost 3 bases, the J end lost 6 bases, and 11 bases lay between the germline ends. CDR1 and CDR2 (germline): SEHNR, FQNEAQ (reference sequence). There are 13 residues in the CDR3. In DNA, the CDR3 is TGTGCCAGCAGCTTCCAGGGAGCGCCTGAAGCTTTCTTT. Its translation is CASSFQGAPEAFF.

This clonotype has only one observation. This chain links TRBV12-5 with TRBJ2-2; tentatively, D is TRBD1 (6 bases). This CDR3 has 16 residues. Germline-derived CDR1 and CDR2 are LGHNT and FRNRAP. Trimming removed 4 bases at V and 4 bases at J, with 16 bases between. The CDR3 protein is CASGSARGQLTGELFF. CDR3 nucleotide sequence: TGTGCTAGTGGTTCGGCCCGGGGACAACTCACCGGGGAGCTGTTTTTT.

This clonotype was seen at least ten times. The V call is TRBV29-1, the J call TRBJ2-5, with 12 nucleotides matching TRBD2. Germline CDR1 reads SQVTM; CDR2 reads ANQGSEA. V was pared by 7 bases and J by 5 bases, with 8 bases of the junction left unmatched. The CDR3 runs to 14 residues. CDR3: CSAEPSGGGETQYF. DNA for the CDR3: TGCAGCGCCGAGCCTAGCGGGGGGGGTGAGACCCAGTACTTC.

This clonotype was recorded a few times. The rearrangement uses TRBV11-2 and TRBJ2-3, with TRBD2 identical over 7 bases. The length of the CDR3 is 17 residues. Germline CDR1 SGHAT, CDR2 FQNNGV. With V trimmed by 1 base and J by 6 bases, 13 bases remained unmatched. CDR3 DNA: TGTGCCAGCAGCTTAGGGTGGGGGGGACCCCGGGGGGATACGCAGTATTTT. As protein: CASSLGWGGPRGDTQYF. Using reference TRBV11-2 and TRBJ2-3 for the parts outside the CDR3, the full variable domain is EAGVAQSPRYKIIEKRQSVAFWCNPISGHATLYWYQQILGQGPKLLIQFQNNGVVDDSQLPKDRFSAERLKGVDSTLKIQPAKLEDSAVYLCASSLGWGGPRGDTQYFGPGTRLTVL.

The table lists this clonotype with many counts. The rearrangement uses TRBV27 and TRBJ2-3, with a weak D call TRBD2 (6 bases). V was clipped by 6 bases and J by 5 bases, with 24 bases between them. There are 17 residues in the CDR3. CDR1 is MNHEY and CDR2 is SMNVEV in the germline V gene (reference sequence). CDR3 nucleotide sequence: TGTGCCAGCAGCCTAACTCCGGGTCCGGGCGGGGAAGATACGCAGTATTTT. Translating gives CASSLTPGPGGEDTQYF.